This TCR beta chain derives from a study of cytomegalovirus exposure and HLA in healthy donors. Study findings and constraints: The study designated roughly 160 TCR beta chains cytomegalovirus-associated. Most TCR sequences were uncommon, yet certain public TCRs appeared in many donors. According to a subsequent analysis, TCR clusters identified in the first cohort showed a tendency to co-occur across the approximately 120 validation repertoires.

This clone was seen a handful of times. Its matching antigen is unknown. Clones were sequenced by immunoSEQ multiplex PCR, and TCRdb holds only the in-frame ones, with some missing. The repertoire holds 100,000 to 150,000 clones, with 70% to 90% as singletons. Germline V CDR1 and CDR2: MNHNY, SVGAGI (reference sequence). V lost 5 bases, J lost 2 bases, and 8 bases stayed unmatched. The CDR3 length is 16 residues. This rearrangement joins TRBV6-6 to TRBJ2-3; 9 bases line up with TRBD2. The sequencing sample was made of PBMCs. The source is a young woman in good health and CMV-seronegative. The CDR3 protein is CASSPASGAFTDTQYF. The CDR3 nucleotides read TGTGCCAGCAGTCCCGCTAGCGGGGCATTCACAGATACGCAGTATTTT.